Listed below are T cell receptor beta chains from one sample, sequenced in a study of metastatic and nonmetastatic thyroid tumors. Using MiXCR, TCRdb reanalyzed the PCR reads. The profile shows around 42,000 clones, over 10% of them singletons. The sequenced material came from blood. These TCRs come from a female donor with papillary thyroid cancer or a benign thyroid nodule (not recorded which). Some clones in this sample may be carry-over from other donors' samples. The CDR3 runs from the conserved cysteine through the conserved F or W.

v_gene	j_gene	CDR3aa
TRBV28	TRBJ1-4	CASSELGRATNEKLFF
TRBV20-1	TRBJ2-7	CSARDGDRDYEQYF
TRBV20-1	TRBJ2-5	CSAPAGGGQETQYF
TRBV24-1	TRBJ2-3	CATSDLHQGFTDTQYF
TRBV9	TRBJ2-3	CASSVANTDTQYF
TRBV11-2	TRBJ2-4	CASSLEGAGEENIQYF
TRBV5-4	TRBJ2-3	CASSLDGVSMTDTQYF
TRBV9	TRBJ2-7	CASSVGPDVSYEQYF
TRBV20-1	TRBJ2-5	CSARGVLAEETQYF
TRBV2	TRBJ2-7	CASTYDRVRVEQYF
TRBV6-1	TRBJ1-1	CASRSKGLNTEAFF
TRBV9	TRBJ2-7	CASSVGSGGPEQYF
TRBV6-5	TRBJ2-7	CASSPPGGLGGLMTYEQYF
TRBV20-1	TRBJ2-2	CSARMASNTGELFF
TRBV9	TRBJ2-2	CASSVTTGELFF
TRBV6-7	TRBJ2-4	CASSYSDRGFGVAKNIQYF
TRBV5-1	TRBJ1-1	CASSPPGTNTEAFF
TRBV19	TRBJ1-3	CASSPGQGSPGNTIYF
TRBV6-1	TRBJ2-1	CASSGSSGSSYNEQFF
TRBV7-9	TRBJ2-7	CASSLGFGRGYEQYF
TRBV3-1	TRBJ1-1	CASSRTRKAGPGAKAEAFF
TRBV6-4	TRBJ1-6	CASSRELNSPLHF
TRBV5-8	TRBJ1-5	CASSLAGVGNQPQHF
TRBV7-9	TRBJ1-1	CASSRTVNTEAFF
TRBV13	TRBJ2-6	CASSPPGQGRGSGANVLTF
TRBV12-3/TRBV12-4	TRBJ1-1	CASSGVEAFF
TRBV7-9	TRBJ2-1	CASNSPSYNEQFF
TRBV20-1	TRBJ2-1	CSATSMGEQFF
TRBV12-3/TRBV12-4	TRBJ2-1	CASSQREGGFF
TRBV30	TRBJ2-2	CAWSPGLLTGELFF
TRBV11-3	TRBJ2-7	CASTTGQEAYEQYF
TRBV29-1	TRBJ2-2	CSVVQGETGELFF
TRBV12-3/TRBV12-4	TRBJ1-1	CASSLQPTGVTEAFF
TRBV2	TRBJ2-3	CASSESFTDTQYF
TRBV7-9	TRBJ1-1	CASSSSRGPTEAFF
TRBV5-4	TRBJ2-2	CASSTTGGTGELFF
TRBV7-7	TRBJ2-6	CASRQIPGASGANVLTF
TRBV19	TRBJ2-2	CASSIKGSNTGELFF
TRBV24-1	TRBJ2-5	CATSGGGTLVETQYF
TRBV27	TRBJ2-2	CASTREGLATGELFF
TRBV2	TRBJ2-7	CASTGTSWDEQYF
TRBV6-2/TRBV6-3	TRBJ2-7	CASSRGQGALYEQYF
TRBV28	TRBJ2-5	CASKGFGRETQYF
TRBV6-1	TRBJ2-2	CASTRIPTGTNTGELFF
TRBV6-2/TRBV6-3	TRBJ2-2	CASSSPGRGSFWTGELFF
TRBV7-9	TRBJ2-2	CASSSRRESTGELFF
TRBV10-3	TRBJ2-7	CAIVSGTGNSYEQYF
TRBV5-4	TRBJ2-3	CASSLMGLASTDTQYF
TRBV19	TRBJ2-7	CASSNSGISINEQYF
TRBV5-1	TRBJ1-5	CASSPGQGYSNQPQHF
TRBV28	TRBJ2-1	CASSSPLAGVYNEQFF
TRBV20-1	TRBJ2-4	CSARVRGSLTLAKNIQYF
TRBV12-3/TRBV12-4	TRBJ1-2	CASSRDIQGYTF
TRBV5-1	TRBJ2-1	CASSLDPLQVNEQFF